Listed below are T cell receptor beta chains from one sample, sequenced in a study of T-cell reconstitution after alpha-beta-depleted transplantation in children. TCRdb ran MiXCR on the PCR reads and lists one entry per CDR3 protein. The sample contains fewer than 700,000 distinct CDR3 sequences, under 25% of which appear only once. Sequenced material: PBMCs, mostly from graft donor cells, taken 360 days after TCRalphabeta/CD19-depleted stem cell transplant. The receptors shown here come from a boy in the first two years of life who had a stem cell transplant for acute myeloid leukemia, so the T cells may come from the graft donor. The CDR3 runs from the conserved cysteine through the conserved F or W. The order of the fields is CDR3 DNA, CDR3 protein, clone size, J gene, V gene, D gene. A D gene is named only where the DNA matches it firmly. Not all rows give a size; the values are once, few, many and, for expanded clones, a class.

CDR3 DNA: TGCAGTGCACGAGAGGGGCGGGAGACTGAAGCTTTCTTT
CDR3 protein: CSAREGRETEAFF
clone size: many
J gene: TRBJ1-1
V gene: TRBV20-1
D gene: NA

CDR3 DNA: TGTGCCAGCAGAAGGAGGGCTAGCATAGAGACCCAGTACTTC
CDR3 protein: CASRRRASIETQYF
clone size: once
J gene: TRBJ2-5
V gene: TRBV12-3/TRBV12-4
D gene: NA

CDR3 DNA: TGTGCCAGCCTAGCCAGGGGGGCAATCTTCAGCAATCAGCCCCAGCATTTT
CDR3 protein: CASLARGAIFSNQPQHF
clone size: NA
J gene: TRBJ1-5
V gene: TRBV6-1
D gene: TRBD1

CDR3 DNA: TGTGCCAGCAGCAACACAGGATTCTCTGGGGCCAACGTCCTGACTTTC
CDR3 protein: CASSNTGFSGANVLTF
clone size: NA
J gene: TRBJ2-6
V gene: TRBV6-1
D gene: NA

CDR3 DNA: TGTGCCAGCAGCCCCAGAGGGGGGGACTTCAGATCACCTTTCTTT
CDR3 protein: CASSPRGGDFRSPFF
clone size: NA
J gene: TRBJ1-1
V gene: TRBV7-9
D gene: NA

CDR3 DNA: TGTGCCAGCAGCCAAATGGTCCTAGAGAATGAGCAGTTCTTC
CDR3 protein: CASSQMVLENEQFF
clone size: NA
J gene: TRBJ2-1
V gene: TRBV21-1
D gene: NA

CDR3 DNA: TGTGCCATCAGTGAGCAAGGGGCGGAGACCCAGTACTTC
CDR3 protein: CAISEQGAETQYF
clone size: NA
J gene: TRBJ2-5
V gene: TRBV10-3
D gene: NA

CDR3 DNA: TGTGCCAGCAGTGAACAGGGGGGATTGGCCAAAAACATTCAGTACTTC
CDR3 protein: CASSEQGGLAKNIQYF
clone size: few
J gene: TRBJ2-4
V gene: TRBV28
D gene: TRBD1

CDR3 DNA: TGCGCCAGCAGCTTGGCGGGCTCCTCGTCAGAGACCCAGTACTTC
CDR3 protein: CASSLAGSSSETQYF
clone size: many
J gene: TRBJ2-5
V gene: TRBV5-1
D gene: NA

CDR3 DNA: TGTGCCAGCGGGTACCGTCTGGTCACAGATACGCAGTATTTT
CDR3 protein: CASGYRLVTDTQYF
clone size: few
J gene: TRBJ2-3
V gene: TRBV7-2
D gene: NA

CDR3 DNA: TGTGCCAGCAAACTAGCGACAGGGACCTACACAGATACGCAGTATTTT
CDR3 protein: CASKLATGTYTDTQYF
clone size: NA
J gene: TRBJ2-3
V gene: TRBV28
D gene: NA

CDR3 DNA: TGCAGCGTTGGGACATCTGCCTACGAGCAGTACTTC
CDR3 protein: CSVGTSAYEQYF
clone size: NA
J gene: TRBJ2-7
V gene: TRBV29-1
D gene: NA

CDR3 DNA: TGCAGCTTCACAGGGGTAGGCGGCTACACCTTC
CDR3 protein: CSFTGVGGYTF
clone size: many
J gene: TRBJ1-2
V gene: TRBV29-1
D gene: TRBD1

CDR3 DNA: TGTGCCAGCATATACCGGAGAGGGGGCTACGAGCAGTACTTC
CDR3 protein: CASIYRRGGYEQYF
clone size: NA
J gene: TRBJ2-7
V gene: TRBV6-2/TRBV6-3
D gene: NA

CDR3 DNA: TGTGCCAGCAGTCCGCTAGCGGGGGCCGGAGATACGCAGTATTTT
CDR3 protein: CASSPLAGAGDTQYF
clone size: NA
J gene: TRBJ2-3
V gene: TRBV27
D gene: TRBD2

CDR3 DNA: TGCGCCAGCAGCTTGTGGACAGGGGAAGAAGAGACCCAGTACTTC
CDR3 protein: CASSLWTGEEETQYF
clone size: many
J gene: TRBJ2-5
V gene: TRBV5-1
D gene: TRBD1

CDR3 DNA: TGCAGTGCTTTACAGGGAAGATTGGGGCTTACCGGGGAGCTGTTTTTT
CDR3 protein: CSALQGRLGLTGELFF
clone size: NA
J gene: TRBJ2-2
V gene: TRBV20-1
D gene: NA

CDR3 DNA: TGTGCCACCAGTGATTTGAGGAACAATGAGCAGTTCTTC
CDR3 protein: CATSDLRNNEQFF
clone size: many
J gene: TRBJ2-1
V gene: TRBV24-1
D gene: NA

CDR3 DNA: TGCGCCAGCAGCTGGGACGGGGGGTTGGGCACTGAAGCTTTCTTT
CDR3 protein: CASSWDGGLGTEAFF
clone size: few
J gene: TRBJ1-1
V gene: TRBV5-1
D gene: NA

CDR3 DNA: TGTGCCAGCAGCTTAGCCCGGGTCTCTGGAAACACCATATATTTT
CDR3 protein: CASSLARVSGNTIYF
clone size: many
J gene: TRBJ1-3
V gene: TRBV7-9
D gene: NA

CDR3 DNA: TGCGCCGCTCCACGACAGCGAGACAATGAGCAGTTCTTC
CDR3 protein: CAAPRQRDNEQFF
clone size: few
J gene: TRBJ2-1
V gene: TRBV10-1
D gene: NA

CDR3 DNA: TGTGCCATCAGTGAGTCCCAGGGTGGGGCCAATGTTTACGAGCAGTACTTC
CDR3 protein: CAISESQGGANVYEQYF
clone size: NA
J gene: TRBJ2-7
V gene: TRBV10-3
D gene: NA

CDR3 DNA: TGTGCCAGCAGTACATCACCGGGAATGGGATACAATGAGCAGTTCTTC
CDR3 protein: CASSTSPGMGYNEQFF
clone size: few
J gene: TRBJ2-1
V gene: TRBV12-3/TRBV12-4
D gene: NA

CDR3 DNA: TGTGCCAGCAGTTTATCGAACAGGGGACAATATGCGCTTGAGACCCAGTACTTC
CDR3 protein: CASSLSNRGQYALETQYF
clone size: once
J gene: TRBJ2-5
V gene: TRBV27
D gene: TRBD1

CDR3 DNA: TGTGCCAGCAGTCGGGACCCCCCCAATGAGCAGTTCTTC
CDR3 protein: CASSRDPPNEQFF
clone size: many
J gene: TRBJ2-1
V gene: TRBV12-3/TRBV12-4
D gene: NA

CDR3 DNA: TGTGCCAGCAGGGCTAGCGGGGGGGCCTACGAGCAGTACTTC
CDR3 protein: CASRASGGAYEQYF
clone size: many
J gene: TRBJ2-7
V gene: TRBV12-3/TRBV12-4
D gene: TRBD2

CDR3 DNA: TGTGCCAGCAGTCAATCCAGGGGGTATAGCAATCAGCCCCAGCATTTT
CDR3 protein: CASSQSRGYSNQPQHF
clone size: NA
J gene: TRBJ1-5
V gene: TRBV6-1
D gene: TRBD1

CDR3 DNA: TGTGCCAGCAGCTTGGGGACAGGGGGGGATCAGCCCCAGCATTTT
CDR3 protein: CASSLGTGGDQPQHF
clone size: many
J gene: TRBJ1-5
V gene: TRBV7-8
D gene: TRBD1

CDR3 DNA: TGTGCCAGCAAAAGACAGGGTAAAGAGACCCAGTACTTC
CDR3 protein: CASKRQGKETQYF
clone size: once
J gene: TRBJ2-5
V gene: TRBV6-1
D gene: TRBD1

CDR3 DNA: TGTGCCAGCAGCTTAGGTCCGGACACGGCGTATGAGCAGTTCTTC
CDR3 protein: CASSLGPDTAYEQFF
clone size: NA
J gene: TRBJ2-1
V gene: TRBV7-8
D gene: NA

CDR3 DNA: TGTGCCAGCATCTTTTGGGGACAGGTCAAAACCGGGGAGCTGTTTTTT
CDR3 protein: CASIFWGQVKTGELFF
clone size: NA
J gene: TRBJ2-2
V gene: TRBV12-3/TRBV12-4
D gene: TRBD1

CDR3 DNA: TGCAGTGCCATAGTTACAGGGGAGGGAGGGACTGAAGCTTTCTTT
CDR3 protein: CSAIVTGEGGTEAFF
clone size: many
J gene: TRBJ1-1
V gene: TRBV20-1
D gene: TRBD1

CDR3 DNA: TGTGCCAGCAGCTTTGATGGACAGCCCTATCAGCCCCAGCATTTT
CDR3 protein: CASSFDGQPYQPQHF
clone size: NA
J gene: TRBJ1-5
V gene: TRBV7-2
D gene: NA

CDR3 DNA: TGTGCCAGCAGTTACCTGGGAGGATTGAGCTCTGGGGCCAACGTCCTGACTTTC
CDR3 protein: CASSYLGGLSSGANVLTF
clone size: NA
J gene: TRBJ2-6
V gene: TRBV6-5
D gene: NA

CDR3 DNA: TGTGCCAGTAGAGCGAACCTCAATATGGGAGAGCAGTTCTTC
CDR3 protein: CASRANLNMGEQFF
clone size: many
J gene: TRBJ2-1
V gene: TRBV27
D gene: NA

CDR3 DNA: TGCAGTGCTAGGGGGCGGAGGGAGACCCAGTACTTC
CDR3 protein: CSARGRRETQYF
clone size: few
J gene: TRBJ2-5
V gene: TRBV20-1
D gene: NA

CDR3 DNA: TGTGCCATCAGTGACCCGAGGGACAGGGCGACTAAGGGCTACACCTTC
CDR3 protein: CAISDPRDRATKGYTF
clone size: NA
J gene: TRBJ1-2
V gene: TRBV10-3
D gene: TRBD1

CDR3 DNA: TGTGCCAGCAGTTTGGATAGGGGGGTCTCTGGGGCCAACGTCCTGACTTTC
CDR3 protein: CASSLDRGVSGANVLTF
clone size: NA
J gene: TRBJ2-6
V gene: TRBV28
D gene: NA

CDR3 DNA: TGTGCCAGCAGGCTAAGCAGGGGAGGCACTGAAGCTTTCTTT
CDR3 protein: CASRLSRGGTEAFF
clone size: many
J gene: TRBJ1-1
V gene: TRBV27
D gene: NA